The 22 T cell receptor beta chains presented below share a single source sample, sequenced in a study of shared clonotypes between healthy human individuals. The table came from immunoSEQ multiplex PCR; TCRdb's copy has only in-frame clones and leaves some out. The data contain around 510,000 clones, roughly four fifths of them singletons. The sample comprised PBMCs. The receptors here all came from a woman between 35 and 50 years old in good health. Some clones in this sample may be carry-over from other donors' samples.

The genes are TRBV30 and TRBJ2-1, with TRBD2 matching over 8 bases. The CDR3 loop spans 13 amino acids. Germline V lookup: CDR1 GTSNPN, CDR2 SVGIG (reference sequence). Trimming cost V 1 base and J 12 bases; bases outside gene matches: 8. CDR3 region: CAWSGDAGGRQFF. The CDR3, as DNA: TGTGCCTGGAGTGGTGACGCGGGAGGAAGGCAGTTCTTC.

The gene calls are TRBV6-1 and TRBJ1-1, with D perhaps matching TRBD1 (5 bases). From germline, CDR1 is MNHNS and CDR2 SASEGT. The CDR3 runs 13 residues. Trimming took 7 bases from V and 1 from J, leaving 10 bases between them. CDR3 nucleotides: TGTGCCAGCAACACGGGACGGAACACTGAAGCTTTCTTT. Protein: CASNTGRNTEAFF.

This clone was found once. The rearrangement uses TRBV9 and TRBJ2-3; D may be TRBD2 (6 bases). The CDR3 has 16 residues. Between the trimmed V and J ends, which lost 3 bases and 0 bases, there was a span of 14 bases. The germline V gene encodes CDR1 SGDLS and CDR2 YYNGEE. The CDR3 DNA reads TGTGCCAGCAGCGCTGGGCGCGGGACTAGCACAGATACGCAGTATTTT. Translated, it gives CASSAGRGTSTDTQYF.

This clone was observed once. J is TRBJ2-1 and V is TRBV2, with D tentatively TRBD1 (5 bases). This CDR3 spans 16 amino acids. V was pared by 7 bases and J by 10 bases, with 26 bases between. Germline CDR1 is SNHLY and CDR2 is FYNNEI. The CDR3 DNA reads as TGTGCCAGCACCCCCTTTGCGAGCGCGCCCAGGGTGGAGCAGTTCTTC. This codes for CASTPFASAPRVEQFF.

This clone was seen only once. The CDR3 region is CASSEFEISNQPQHF. CDR3 bases: TGTGCCAGCAGTGAATTTGAGATTAGCAATCAGCCCCAGCATTTT. The chain uses TRBV6-1 and TRBJ1-5; D unclear. With 2 bases removed from V and 0 bases from J, the gap between germline ends came to 8 bases. CDR1 and CDR2 from the germline V gene are MNHNS and SASEGT. This CDR3 has 15 amino acids.

This rearrangement joins TRBV13 to TRBJ2-6; a weak D match, TRBD2 (6 bases). V lost 0 bases and J 0 bases, leaving 24 bases between the germline ends. The CDR3 runs to 22 residues. The germline gives CDR1 PRHDT, CDR2 FYEKMQ (reference sequence). Written as DNA, the CDR3 is TGTGCCAGCAGCTTAGGCACGAAGCGGGTACGGGAGATCGGCTCTGGGGCCAACGTCCTGACTTTC. Protein product: CASSLGTKRVREIGSGANVLTF.

V and J are TRBV5-5 and TRBJ1-1; D uncertain. The CDR3 is made up of 15 amino acids. Germline V lookup: CDR1 SGHKS, CDR2 YYEKEE (reference sequence). Trimming pared 1 base from V and 1 base from J, leaving 11 bases between. The CDR3 protein is CASSLSPLSNTEAFF. In DNA, the CDR3 is TGTGCCAGCAGCTTGAGCCCGTTGTCGAACACTGAAGCTTTCTTT.

This clone was seen a handful of times. The chain employs TRBV7-9 and TRBJ1-1; 8 positions match TRBD1. J lost 4 bases, V lost 8 bases, and 12 bases had no gene match. This CDR3 is 15 amino acids long. Per the germline V gene, CDR1 is SEHNR and CDR2 is FQNEAQ (reference sequence). The DNA of the CDR3 is TGTGCCAGCGGTCGGAACAGGGGGGTCGTCACTGAAGCTTTCTTT. Translation: CASGRNRGVVTEAFF.

The V gene is TRBV7-7, the J gene TRBJ2-3; weak D call: TRBD2 (5 bases). V was trimmed by 1 base and J by 1 base, leaving 12 bases between them. CDR1 and CDR2 (germline): SSHAT, FNYEAQ (reference sequence). The CDR3 covers 16 residues. CDR3: CASSLGTGGGTDTQYF. The CDR3 region has the DNA TGTGCCAGCAGCTTAGGGACCGGAGGAGGCACAGATACGCAGTATTTT.

This clone was counted many times. The sample carries other DNA sequences with the same CDR3. J is TRBJ1-1 and V is TRBV5-1; D unclear. Germline V CDR1 and CDR2: SGHRS, YFSETQ. Trimming stripped 0 bases from V and 1 base from J, with 7 bases between. The length of the CDR3 is 14 residues. The CDR3: CASSLGVGNTEAFF. In DNA, the CDR3 is TGCGCCAGCAGCTTGGGCGTGGGGAACACTGAAGCTTTCTTT.

This clone was observed a few times. The chain couples TRBV2 to TRBJ2-1; D may be TRBD2 (7 bases). The CDR3 runs 15 residues. In germline, CDR1 is SNHLY, CDR2 FYNNEI. Trimming took 4 bases from V and 8 from J, leaving 18 bases between them. In nucleotides, the CDR3 is TGTGCCAGCAGTGCACGGGGACCGGGGGGCGATGAGCAGTTCTTC. Its protein is CASSARGPGGDEQFF.

The gene calls are TRBV18 and TRBJ2-1, with D possibly called TRBD1 or TRBD2 (5 bases each). CDR3 length: 12 residues. Germline V CDR1 and CDR2: KGHSH, LQKENI. V was pared by 1 base and J by 8 bases, with 6 bases between. Written as DNA, the CDR3 is TGTGCCAGCTCACCACGGGGGTATGAGCAGTTCTTC. Its protein product is CASSPRGYEQFF.

The genes are TRBV10-3 and TRBJ2-1, with D possibly matching TRBD2 (6 bases). V was cut by 2 bases and J by 5 bases, with 7 bases left in between. Germline CDR1 is ENHRY and CDR2 is SYGVKD. This CDR3 has 13 amino acids. DNA of the CDR3: TGTGCCATCAGTGAGGGACTAAACAATGAGCAGTTCTTC. The encoded protein is CAISEGLNNEQFF.

This clone has a handful of counts. The chain carries TRBV28 and TRBJ2-2; the D is unclear. The germline V and J ends were trimmed by 4 bases and 6 bases, with 12 bases remaining between them. The V gene's germline CDR1 is MDHEN and CDR2 SYDVKM. CDR3 length: 14 residues. The CDR3 region has the DNA TGTGCCAGCAGTTCCCCTAGTCTGTCCGGGGAGCTGTTTTTT. It is translated as CASSSPSLSGELFF.

The CDR3, as DNA: TGCGCCAGCAGCACGGGGACTAGCGGCACGGAGACCCAGTACTTC. Protein sequence: CASSTGTSGTETQYF. The rearrangement links TRBV5-1 to TRBJ2-5; 11 nucleotides agree with TRBD2. Germline-derived CDR1 and CDR2 are SGHRS and YFSETQ. Unmatched junction bases numbered 7, after V lost 4 bases and J lost 5 bases. This CDR3 spans 15 amino acids.

This clone was picked up one time. The genes are TRBV7-2 and TRBJ1-4, with TRBD1 matching over 9 bases. V lost 5 bases to trimming and J lost 8 bases; unmatched junction nucleotides: 9. Germline-derived CDR1 and CDR2 are SGHTA and FQGNSA. The CDR3 sequence is 15 residues long. CDR3 sequence (DNA): TGTGCCAGCAGCCCCCACAGGGGGCCGGAAGAAAAACTGTTTTTT. It is translated as CASSPHRGPEEKLFF.

V is TRBV5-1 and J is TRBJ2-1, with a possible D match to TRBD2 (5 bases). Germline V gives CDR1 SGHRS, CDR2 YFSETQ. The CDR3 is made up of 15 amino acids. V was trimmed by 3 bases and J by 9 bases, leaving 19 bases between them. For the CDR3, the DNA is TGCGCCAGCAGCTCGGGGTTTCCTTTTCCTTTTGAGCAGTTCTTC. This gives the protein CASSSGFPFPFEQFF. The full variable domain, in which reference TRBV5-1 and TRBJ2-1 provide the parts outside the CDR3, is KAGVTQTPRYLIKTRGQQVTLSCSPISGHRSVSWYQQTPGQGLQFLFEYFSETQRNKGNFPGRFSGRQFSNSRSEMNVSTLELGDSALYLCASSSGFPFPFEQFFGPGTRLTVL.

In this sample, this clone turned up once. Here the CDR3 DNA reads TGTGCCACCAGCCAAGGGACAGGGAACACTGAAGCTTTCTTT. It codes for CATSQGTGNTEAFF. The chain joins TRBV15 to TRBJ1-1, with 8 bases aligning to TRBD1. There are 14 residues in the CDR3. Unmatched junction bases numbered 3, after V lost 5 bases and J lost 1 base. In germline, CDR1 is LNHNV, CDR2 YYDKDF (reference sequence).

The rearrangement links TRBV19 to TRBJ2-6; no definite D call. From germline, CDR1 is LNHDA and CDR2 SQIVND (reference sequence). The CDR3 is 15 amino acids. Trimming shortened V by 0 bases and J by 3 bases, and 6 bases separated the two germline ends. The CDR3: CASSIDGNGANVLTF. DNA of the CDR3: TGTGCCAGTAGTATAGATGGAAATGGGGCCAACGTCCTGACTTTC.

This sequence joins TRBV6-5 and TRBJ2-7; D gene ambiguous. V was trimmed by 5 bases and J by 0 bases, leaving 11 bases between them. CDR3 length: 14 amino acids. The germline V gene has CDR1 MNHEY and CDR2 SVGAGI. The DNA for the CDR3 is TGTGCCAGCAGTCGCTTGCCGTCCTCCTACGAGCAGTACTTC. It yields the protein CASSRLPSSYEQYF.

The genes are TRBV14 and TRBJ2-5; tentative D call: TRBD1 (6 bases). The CDR3 totals 14 residues. In germline, CDR1 is SGHDN, CDR2 FVKESK. Trimming shortened V by 2 bases and J by 1 base, and 8 bases separated the two germline ends. CDR3 residues: CASSQLDSQETQYF. In DNA, the CDR3 is TGTGCCAGCAGCCAACTGGACAGCCAAGAGACCCAGTACTTC.

V usage is TRBV28 and J usage is TRBJ2-1; 10 nucleotides agree with TRBD2. Germline V gene data show CDR1 as MDHEN and CDR2 as SYDVKM. The V segment lost 4 bases and the J segment 6 bases; nucleotides outside the gene matches: 3. The CDR3 totals 14 residues. CDR3: CASSSAGGRNEQFF. In nucleotides, the CDR3 is TGTGCCAGCAGTTCAGCGGGAGGGCGCAATGAGCAGTTCTTC.